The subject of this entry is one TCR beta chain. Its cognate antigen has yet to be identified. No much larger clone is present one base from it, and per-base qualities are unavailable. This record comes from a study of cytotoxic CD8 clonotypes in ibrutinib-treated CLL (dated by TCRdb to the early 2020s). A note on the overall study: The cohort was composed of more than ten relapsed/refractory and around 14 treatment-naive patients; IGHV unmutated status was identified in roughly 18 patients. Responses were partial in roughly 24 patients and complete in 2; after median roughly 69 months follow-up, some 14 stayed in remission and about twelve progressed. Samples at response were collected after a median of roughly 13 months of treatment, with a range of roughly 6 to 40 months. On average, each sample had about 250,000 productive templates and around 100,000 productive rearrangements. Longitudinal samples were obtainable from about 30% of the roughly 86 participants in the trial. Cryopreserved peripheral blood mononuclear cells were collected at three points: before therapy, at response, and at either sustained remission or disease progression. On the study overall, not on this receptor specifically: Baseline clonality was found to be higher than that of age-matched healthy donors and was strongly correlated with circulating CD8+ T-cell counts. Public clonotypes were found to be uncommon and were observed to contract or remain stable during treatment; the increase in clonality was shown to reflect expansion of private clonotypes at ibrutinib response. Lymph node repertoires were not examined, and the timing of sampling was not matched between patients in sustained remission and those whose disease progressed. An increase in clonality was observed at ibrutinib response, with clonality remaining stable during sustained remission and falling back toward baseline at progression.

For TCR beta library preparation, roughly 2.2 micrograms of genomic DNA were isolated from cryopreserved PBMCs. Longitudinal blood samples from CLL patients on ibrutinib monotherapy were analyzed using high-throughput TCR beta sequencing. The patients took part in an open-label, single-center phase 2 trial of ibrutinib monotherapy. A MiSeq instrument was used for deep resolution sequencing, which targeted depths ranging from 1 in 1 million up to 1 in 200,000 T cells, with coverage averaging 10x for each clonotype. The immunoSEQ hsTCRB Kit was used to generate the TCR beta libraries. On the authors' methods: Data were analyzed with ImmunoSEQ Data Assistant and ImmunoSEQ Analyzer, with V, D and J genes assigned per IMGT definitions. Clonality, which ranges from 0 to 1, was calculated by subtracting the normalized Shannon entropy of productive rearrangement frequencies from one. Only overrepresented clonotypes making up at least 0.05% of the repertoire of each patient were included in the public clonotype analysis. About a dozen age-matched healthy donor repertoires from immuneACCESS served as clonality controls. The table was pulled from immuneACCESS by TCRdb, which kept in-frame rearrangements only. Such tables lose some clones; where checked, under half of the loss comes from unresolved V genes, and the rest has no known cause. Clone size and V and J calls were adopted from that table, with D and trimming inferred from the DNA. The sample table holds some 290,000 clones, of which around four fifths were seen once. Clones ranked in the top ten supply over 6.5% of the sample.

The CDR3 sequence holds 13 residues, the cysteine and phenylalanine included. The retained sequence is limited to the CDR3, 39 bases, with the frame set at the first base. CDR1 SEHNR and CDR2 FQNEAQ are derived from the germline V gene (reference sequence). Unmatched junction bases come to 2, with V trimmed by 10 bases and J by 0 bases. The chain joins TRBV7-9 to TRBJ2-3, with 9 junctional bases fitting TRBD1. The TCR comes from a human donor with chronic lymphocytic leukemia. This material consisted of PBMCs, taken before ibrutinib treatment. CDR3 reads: CATGTGSTDTQYF. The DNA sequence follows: TGTGCCACCGGGACAGGGAGCACAGATACGCAGTATTTT.